This T cell receptor beta chain emerged from a study of Graves' ophthalmopathy and Graves' hyperthyroidism. The study, taken as a whole, reports: The model forecast ophthalmopathy progression, reaching 60% to 71% sensitivity and 72% to 75% specificity. Ophthalmopathy could be told apart from stable hyperthyroidism by a 13-signature model (approximately 90% sensitivity, around 80% specificity).

As the template, RNA transcripts were used to amplify TCR beta CDR3 regions. Investigators did first-round RT-PCR with HTBI primers, then second-round multiplex PCR. Via MiXCR, TCRdb re-called the multiplex PCR reads, giving one row per CDR3 protein. The sample holds around 1.1 million distinct CDR3 sequences, around a third seen once. A remark on this clonotype: Its antigen is undetermined.

Germline values: CDR1 MNHEY, CDR2 SVGAGI. This CDR3 has 15 residues. After removal of 4 bases from V and 4 bases from J, the junction contained 9 bases not matched to a gene. Sequencing was carried out using peripheral blood or thyroid tissue (not recorded which). This chain connects TRBV6-5 to TRBJ2-5; 7 bases agree with TRBD2. This clonotype originated in an adult man with Graves' hyperthyroidism. The CDR3 is CASSSDLSGVETQYF. The CDR3 DNA follows: TGTGCCAGCAGTTCCGACCTAAGCGGGGTAGAGACCCAGTACTTC.